These 15 T cell receptor beta chains were sequenced from one sample in a study of blood T cell repertoires in COVID-19 (dated by TCRdb to the early 2020s). To prepare the library, the immunoSEQ multiplex PCR assay was applied. TCRdb carries this immuneACCESS record with in-frame sequences only. Its versions omit some clonotypes, under half of them owing to an unresolved V gene in the studies checked, with the rest unexplained. The sample table lists about 240,000 clones, more than 85% of them with a count of one. Together, the top ten hold 3.5% to 5% of the sample. Sequencing was carried out using PBMCs or T cells enriched from blood (not recorded which). The receptors derive from a woman aged 30 to 39 who had recovered from COVID-19.

The chain recombines TRBV7-2 with TRBJ2-3, with 11 bases aligning to TRBD2. CDR1 is SGHTA, CDR2 FQGNSA, per germline. This CDR3 has 15 amino acids. V lost 3 bases and J lost 2; bases outside the gene matches: 1. The CDR3 sequence is CASSLTSGITDTQYF. The CDR3 bases are TGTGCCAGCAGCTTGACTAGCGGGATCACAGATACGCAGTATTTT.

The V gene is TRBV7-3, the J gene TRBJ1-4; D remains ambiguous. The germline V gene encodes CDR1 SGHTA and CDR2 FQGTGA. There are 16 residues in the CDR3. The germline V and J ends were trimmed by 1 base and 3 bases, with 12 bases remaining between them. The CDR3 bases are TGTGCCAGCAGCTTAAAAGGGAGGAGCCCTAATGAAAAACTGTTTTTT. Translating it yields CASSLKGRSPNEKLFF.

The genes are TRBV6-5 and TRBJ2-7, with no clear D. Between the trimmed V and J ends, which lost 2 bases and 2 bases, there was a span of 7 bases. Germline V gene lookup returns CDR1 MNHEY and CDR2 SVGAGI. The CDR3 sequence is 13 residues long. This CDR3 reads CASSYSNTYEQYF. In nucleotides, the CDR3 is TGTGCCAGCAGTTACAGCAATACCTACGAGCAGTACTTC.

The chain combines TRBV2 with TRBJ1-4, with 10 bases lining up with TRBD1. This CDR3 has 14 amino acids. Trimming removed 3 bases from V and 8 bases from J; junction bases left unmatched: 3. CDR1 SNHLY and CDR2 FYNNEI come from the germline V gene. CDR3 nucleotides: TGTGCCAGCAGTGAGGACAGGGGGTGGGAAAAACTGTTTTTT. This translates into CASSEDRGWEKLFF.

The chain recombines TRBV28 with TRBJ1-2; maybe TRBD1 (5 bases). Trimming removed 4 bases from V and 0 bases from J, with 15 bases in between. The germline CDR1 and CDR2 sequences are MDHEN and SYDVKM. The CDR3 covers 16 residues. In DNA form, the CDR3 reads TGTGCCAGCAGTTCAGCCAGCCCGGGGGCTAACTATGGCTACACCTTC. This sequence encodes CASSSASPGANYGYTF.

The V and J genes are TRBV18 and TRBJ1-2; a possible D gene is TRBD1 (5 bases). The germline V and J ends were trimmed by 3 bases and 0 bases, with 8 bases remaining between them. The CDR3 has 14 residues. Germline assignment: CDR1 KGHSH and CDR2 LQKENI. CDR3 loop: CASSPSGANYGYTF. CDR3 sequence (DNA): TGTGCCAGCTCACCGTCGGGGGCTAACTATGGCTACACCTTC.

The V gene is TRBV10-3, the J gene TRBJ1-1; possibly TRBD1 for D (5 bases). Germline V gives CDR1 ENHRY, CDR2 SYGVKD. The V gene lost 5 bases and the J gene lost 7 bases, with 20 bases spanning the gap. CDR3 length: 15 residues. CDR3 DNA: TGTGCCATCAGTCTCCCCGGGGGTGTCGTGAATGAAGCTTTCTTT. Translation: CAISLPGGVVNEAFF.

V and J are TRBV19 and TRBJ2-1; weak D call: TRBD2 (5 bases). The germline CDR1 and CDR2 sequences are LNHDA and SQIVND (reference sequence). V lost 7 bases and J lost 10, with 11 bases in between. The CDR3 runs 11 residues. The CDR3, as DNA: TGTGCCAGTATGAGGGAGACAGAGCAGTTCTTC. It codes for CASMRETEQFF.

About this clone: In the same sample, other DNA sequences code for this CDR3. The rearrangement uses TRBV28 and TRBJ2-1; 12 nucleotides align to TRBD2. The CDR3 has 15 residues. Germline V gene data show CDR1 as MDHEN and CDR2 as SYDVKM. Germline trimming cut 6 bases from V and 7 bases from J; bases unmatched to any gene: 7. CDR3 sequence (DNA): TGTGCCAGCAGCCATGGGACTAGCGGGTATAATGAGCAGTTCTTC. It encodes CASSHGTSGYNEQFF.

This chain uses TRBV6-1 with TRBJ1-5, with D maybe TRBD1 (6 bases). The CDR3 consists of 13 residues. The V gene's germline CDR1 is MNHNS and CDR2 SASEGT. Trimming took 2 bases from V and 5 from J, leaving 7 bases between them. The CDR3 nucleotides are TGTGCCAGCAGTGAAAACAGGGATCAGCCCCAGCATTTT. Translating gives CASSENRDQPQHF.

This clone was counted only a few times. The rearrangement uses TRBV11-2 and TRBJ2-7; 7 positions agree with TRBD1. The germline gives CDR1 SGHAT, CDR2 FQNNGV. This CDR3 contains 15 residues. The V segment lost 3 bases and the J segment 4 bases; nucleotides outside the gene matches: 9. CDR3 bases: TGTGCCAGCAGCTTGCGTCCCGGGACAGCGTACGAGCAGTACTTC. Residues: CASSLRPGTAYEQYF.

V is TRBV5-4 and J is TRBJ1-2; a weak D match, TRBD1 (5 bases). The ends were cut back, 4 bases at V and 6 bases at J, with 13 bases in the middle. The CDR3 contains 13 residues. Germline V lookup: CDR1 SGHNT, CDR2 YYREEE (reference sequence). CDR3 in amino acids: CASSPGTGDGYTF. The CDR3 nucleotides are TGTGCCAGCAGCCCCGGGACGGGAGATGGCTACACCTTC.

As DNA, the CDR3 is TGTGCCAGCAGCTTGAACCTAGCGGGAGGCCCCTACAATGAGCAGTTCTTC. Encoded protein: CASSLNLAGGPYNEQFF. V gene TRBV5-6 combines with J gene TRBJ2-1, with TRBD2 matching 11 bases. Germline V gene sequence: CDR1 SGHDT, CDR2 YYEEEE. J was trimmed by 2 bases and V by 1 base; bases with no gene match: 5. This CDR3 comprises 17 residues.

Turning to this clone: At one boundary the junction diverges from the germline segment, which might be a read error. V and J are TRBV30 and TRBJ2-1, with TRBD2 identical over 11 bases. There are 13 residues in the CDR3. Germline values: CDR1 GTSNPN, CDR2 SVGIG (reference sequence). Here the CDR3 DNA reads TGTGCCGGGAGGACTAGCGGGCTAGATGAGCAGTTCTTC. Its translation: CAGRTSGLDEQFF.

Only one count was recorded for this clone. The rearrangement uses TRBV4-3 and TRBJ2-1, with 13 positions matching TRBD2. V dropped 4 bases and J dropped 3; count of bases not matched to a gene: 6. Per the germline V gene, CDR1 is LGHNA and CDR2 is YSLEER. This CDR3 contains 17 residues. CDR3 nucleotides: TGCGCCAGCAGCCCTCGGACTAGCGGGAGCCGCTACAATGAGCAGTTCTTC. Amino acids: CASSPRTSGSRYNEQFF.